This T cell receptor (beta chain) derives from a study of type 1 regulatory T cells. Study-wide context: T-allo10 is an in vitro-generated, Tr1-enriched CD4 T cell product specific for alloantigen.

As regards this clonotype: A single base separates this from a much larger clone, so it may be a read error.

MiXCR, applied by TCRdb to the reads, yields one record per CDR3 protein. The repertoire holds some 90,000 distinct CDR3 sequences, with less than 40% as singletons. Looked up from germline, CDR1 is SGHTA and CDR2 is FQGNSA. The V and J ends lost 8 bases and 10 bases respectively, with 11 bases between them. This CDR3 has 10 residues. J is TRBJ1-1 and V is TRBV7-2; unclear D gene. The sequence was collected from a human donor in good health. Material: CD4+ T cells, either the whole sample or a sorted fraction (not recorded which). The CDR3 bases are TGTGCCAGCGGCGACAAGGTAGCTTTCTTT. Protein sequence: CASGDKVAFF.